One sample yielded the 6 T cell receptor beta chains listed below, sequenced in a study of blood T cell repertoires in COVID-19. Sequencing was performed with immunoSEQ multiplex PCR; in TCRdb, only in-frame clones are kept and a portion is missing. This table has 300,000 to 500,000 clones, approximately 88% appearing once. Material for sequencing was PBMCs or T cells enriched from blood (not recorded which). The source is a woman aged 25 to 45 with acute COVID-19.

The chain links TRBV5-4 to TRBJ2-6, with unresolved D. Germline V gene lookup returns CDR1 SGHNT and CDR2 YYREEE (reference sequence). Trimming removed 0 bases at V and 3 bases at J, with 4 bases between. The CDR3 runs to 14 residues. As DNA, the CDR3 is TGTGCCAGCAGCTTGGGTTATGGGGCCAACGTCCTGACTTTC. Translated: CASSLGYGANVLTF.

Here the CDR3 reads CASFISGANTGELFF. The CDR3 DNA reads TGTGCCAGCTTTATTTCGGGAGCGAACACCGGGGAGCTGTTTTTT. This chain uses TRBV7-9 with TRBJ2-2; D perhaps matches TRBD2 (6 bases). The CDR3 contains 15 residues. Germline CDR1 reads SEHNR; CDR2 reads FQNEAQ (reference sequence). V lost 8 bases and J lost 0, with 13 bases in between.

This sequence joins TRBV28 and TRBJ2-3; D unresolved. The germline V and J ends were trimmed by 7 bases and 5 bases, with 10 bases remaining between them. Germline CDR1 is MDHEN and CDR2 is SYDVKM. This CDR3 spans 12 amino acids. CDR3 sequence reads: CASNSLGDTQYF. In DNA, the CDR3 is TGTGCCAGCAATTCACTCGGAGATACGCAGTATTTT.

The CDR3 here is CASSSSGTGETSYEQYF. The CDR3 bases are TGTGCCAGCAGCAGCTCCGGGACAGGCGAAACCTCCTACGAGCAGTACTTC. This chain uses TRBV21-1 with TRBJ2-7; the DNA was not compared with TRBD1, the D call given in the table. TRBV21-1 constitutes a pseudogene. The CDR3 length is 17 residues.

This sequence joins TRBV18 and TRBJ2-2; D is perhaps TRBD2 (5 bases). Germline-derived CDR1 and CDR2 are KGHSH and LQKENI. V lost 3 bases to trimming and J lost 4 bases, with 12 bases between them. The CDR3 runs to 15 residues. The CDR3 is CASSPGQEATGELFF. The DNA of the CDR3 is TGTGCCAGCTCACCGGGCCAGGAGGCCACCGGGGAGCTGTTTTTT.

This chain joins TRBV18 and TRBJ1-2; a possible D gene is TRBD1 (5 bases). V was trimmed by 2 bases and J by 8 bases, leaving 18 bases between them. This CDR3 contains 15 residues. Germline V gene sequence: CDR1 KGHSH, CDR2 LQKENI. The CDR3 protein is CASSPTLDSPWGYTF. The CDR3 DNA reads TGTGCCAGCTCACCAACCCTTGACAGCCCCTGGGGCTACACCTTC.